The clone carrying this T cell receptor (beta chain) was seen repeatedly, ten times or more. Its cognate antigen is unknown. CDR1 LNHNV and CDR2 YYDKDF come from the germline V gene (reference sequence). The CDR3 loop spans 15 amino acids. J gave up 5 bases and V 9 bases, and 11 bases lay outside the gene matches. TCRdb ran MiXCR on the reads and lists one entry per CDR3 protein. The sample consists of under 200,000 distinct CDR3 sequences, 8% to 10% of them appearing once. This entry is derived from a study of T cell repertoires in cytomegalovirus infection. Study-level information: Matching HLA type and CMV infection were both indicated by public TCR beta signatures.

Study results and limitations: In two of eight donors, the top clonotype was HLA-C-restricted CMV-specific. Cumulative frequency of public TCR beta families picked out carriers of CMV plus the relevant HLA.

The source is a human donor in good health (CMV status not recorded). Some clones in this sample may be carry-over from other donors' samples. Sequencing used PBMCs. The genes are TRBV15 and TRBJ2-1, with TRBD2 matching 9 bases. CDR3 amino acids: CATAEGLAGNNEQFF. CDR3 bases: TGTGCCACGGCAGAAGGTCTAGCGGGAAACAATGAGCAGTTCTTC.